A selection of T cell receptor beta chains follows, all from one sample in a study of human T cells and chemical hapten exposure. TCRdb re-derived calls from the RACE reads in MiXCR, one entry per CDR3 protein. The sample holds under 40,000 distinct CDR3 sequences, over 9% seen once. The input for sequencing was whole blood, taken in connection with sensitization to the hapten diphenylcyclopropenone (DPC). Receptor source: a man aged 50 to 59 with alopecia areata. Some clones in this sample may be carry-over from other donors' samples. The CDR3 runs from the conserved cysteine through the conserved F or W. The order of the fields is D gene, J gene, clone size, V gene, CDR3 DNA, CDR3 protein. D genes are given only for firm matches. Clone sizes are given selectively: once, few, many, or a class where the clone is expanded.

TRBD1,TRBJ2-7,NA,TRBV7-9,TGTGCCAGCAGCTTAGGAGGGGGACAGGGTTACGAGCAGTACTTC,CASSLGGGQGYEQYF
TRBD2,TRBJ2-7,many,TRBV30,TGTGCCTGGAGAGTCGGCGGGAGAGTCTACGAGCAGTACTTC,CAWRVGGRVYEQYF
TRBD1,TRBJ2-7,many,TRBV7-9,TGTGCCAGCAGCTCGACAGGGGTCTCCTACGAGCAGTACTTC,CASSSTGVSYEQYF
NA,TRBJ2-1,few,TRBV11-2,TGTGCCAGCAGCTTTGAAGGAATCTTAGAGGAGCAGTTCTTC,CASSFEGILEEQFF
NA,TRBJ2-7,few,TRBV6-5,TGTGCCAGCAGTTACTCGCGCGAGCAGTACTTC,CASSYSREQYF
NA,TRBJ2-1,NA,TRBV5-1,TGCGCCAGCAGCTTGGATTCGCAGAACAATGAGCAGTTCTTC,CASSLDSQNNEQFF
TRBD1,TRBJ1-2,many,TRBV28,TGTGCCAGCAGGACGGGACAGGGGGCGTTAACTGGTGGCTACACCTTC,CASRTGQGALTGGYTF
NA,TRBJ2-5,many,TRBV27,TGTGCCAGCCGATACACAGGGGAGGGGTCTGTCAGGACCCAGTACTTC,CASRYTGEGSVRTQYF
NA,TRBJ2-7,few,TRBV29-1,TGCAGCGTTGCTGATCTAGTGCAGTACTTC,CSVADLVQYF
NA,TRBJ2-7,few,TRBV2,TGTGCCAGCAGTGATTCTACCTTCAACGAGCAGTACTTC,CASSDSTFNEQYF
NA,TRBJ2-6,many,TRBV6-2/TRBV6-3,TGTGCCAGCGGTGGCAGTCTGAGCTCTGGGGCCAACGTCCTGACTTTC,CASGGSLSSGANVLTF
TRBD1,TRBJ2-7,few,TRBV2,TGTGCCAGCAAGCGGACAGGGTCCTCCTACGAGCAGTACTTC,CASKRTGSSYEQYF
NA,TRBJ2-5,few,TRBV7-7,TGTGCTAGCAGCTTAAACACGGGTGGAGAGACCCAGTACTTC,CASSLNTGGETQYF
NA,TRBJ2-7,few,TRBV7-6,TGTGCCAGCAGCTTGTGGCAGGGGACCGAGCAGTACTTC,CASSLWQGTEQYF
NA,TRBJ1-1,few,TRBV7-3,TGTGCCAGCAGCTTATTAGCTGATATGGGTGGCACTGAAGCTTTCTTT,CASSLLADMGGTEAFF
TRBD1,TRBJ2-3,few,TRBV6-2/TRBV6-3,TGTGCCAGCAGTTCGGGACAGGGCTCTACGCAGTATTTT,CASSSGQGSTQYF
TRBD1,TRBJ2-1,NA,TRBV29-1,TGCAGCGTTGAGGGACAGCCCCCTGACCAGTTCTTC,CSVEGQPPDQFF
TRBD1,TRBJ2-2,NA,TRBV29-1,TGCAGCCCAGGGACAGGGAGTAACACCGGGGAGCTGTTTTTT,CSPGTGSNTGELFF
TRBD2,TRBJ2-1,many,TRBV5-6,TGTGCCAGCAGCTTGGGACTAGCCAATGAGCAGTTCTTC,CASSLGLANEQFF
TRBD2,TRBJ2-1,few,TRBV9,TGTGCCAGCAGCGTAGCGGGAGGGCCCGTCAATGAGCAGTTCTTC,CASSVAGGPVNEQFF
NA,TRBJ1-1,few,TRBV5-4,TGTGCCAGCAGCTCTGTCCTAGGAGGGAACACTGAAGCTTTCTTT,CASSSVLGGNTEAFF
NA,TRBJ2-3,many,TRBV11-2,TGTGCCAGCAGCTTACAAAAGCGTACGCAGTATTTT,CASSLQKRTQYF
TRBD1,TRBJ1-5,few,TRBV12-3/TRBV12-4,TGTGCCAGCAGTTTGGACAGGGGTGGTAATCAGCCCCAGCATTTT,CASSLDRGGNQPQHF
TRBD2,TRBJ2-1,many,TRBV12-5,TGTGCTAGTGGACTCCCGGGACTAGCGGGACAGGAGCAGTTCTTC,CASGLPGLAGQEQFF
TRBD2,TRBJ2-7,many,TRBV5-1,TGCGCCAGCAGCTCGGGAGGGCGACTGGCGAACCACGAGCAGTACTTC,CASSSGGRLANHEQYF
NA,TRBJ1-5,many,TRBV29-1,TGCAGCGTTGCGGGGACGAGCAATCAGCCCCAGCATTTT,CSVAGTSNQPQHF
NA,TRBJ2-3,few,TRBV28,TGTGCCAGCAGTTTGAGGGCGGGAGATACGCAGTATTTT,CASSLRAGDTQYF
NA,TRBJ2-7,many,TRBV7-9,TGTGCCAGCAGCTTCTTCGGGGGCCCTAGCTCCTACGAGCAGTACTTC,CASSFFGGPSSYEQYF
NA,TRBJ2-3,NA,TRBV6-5,TGTGCCAGCAGTTACTCTCAGGGGAGTGGCACAGATACGCAGTATTTT,CASSYSQGSGTDTQYF
TRBD1,TRBJ2-7,NA,TRBV20-1,TGCAGTGCTCCCAGGGGGATGAGCTCCTACGAGCAGTACTTC,CSAPRGMSSYEQYF
TRBD1,TRBJ1-1,few,TRBV3-1,TGTGCCAGCAGCCCCGACCGGGACAGAAGGACTTTCTTT,CASSPDRDRRTFF
NA,TRBJ2-7,many,TRBV20-1,TGCAGTGCTAGAGATAGTGGGAGTGGATCCTACGAGCAGTACTTC,CSARDSGSGSYEQYF
TRBD2,TRBJ2-1,few,TRBV18,TGTGCCAGCTCACCAGGTAGCGGGGATTACAATGAGCAGTTCTTC,CASSPGSGDYNEQFF
TRBD1,TRBJ1-1,many,TRBV5-1,TGCGCCAGCAGCTGGGGGACAGGTAGTGTGGGAGCTTTCTTT,CASSWGTGSVGAFF
TRBD1,TRBJ1-1,many,TRBV5-1,TGCGCCAGCAGCTTGCGCGGCGACAGGGACAACACTGAAGCTTTCTTT,CASSLRGDRDNTEAFF
NA,TRBJ1-5,many,TRBV30,TGTGCCTGGAGTGAGGGGACTAGCAATCAGCCCCAGCATTTT,CAWSEGTSNQPQHF
NA,TRBJ2-2,few,TRBV29-1,TGCAGCGTTTCCCGGGAGTCCGCGAACACCGGGGAGCTGTTTTTT,CSVSRESANTGELFF
TRBD1,TRBJ2-7,many,TRBV7-2,TGTGCCAGCAGCCCCGGACAGGTCTCCTACGAGCAGTACTTC,CASSPGQVSYEQYF
NA,TRBJ2-5,NA,TRBV3-1,TGTGCCAGCAGCCAAATAGAGACCCAGTACTTC,CASSQIETQYF
NA,TRBJ1-5,many,TRBV12-3/TRBV12-4,TGTGCCAGCAGTTTATCCCAGGGTAGCAATCAGCCCCAGCATTTT,CASSLSQGSNQPQHF
TRBD1,TRBJ1-4,many,TRBV30,TGTGCCAGAGCGACAGGGACGGCTGAAAAACTGTTTTTT,CARATGTAEKLFF
NA,TRBJ2-5,few,TRBV7-7,TGTGCCAGCAGCTACGGGGGACAGCCCGAAGAGACCCAGTACTTC,CASSYGGQPEETQYF
NA,TRBJ2-1,NA,TRBV29-1,TGCAGCGTTGTTGACAATGAGCAGTTCTTC,CSVVDNEQFF
TRBD1,TRBJ1-2,NA,TRBV7-8,TGTGCCAGCAGCTCCCGACAGGGATGGTACGGCTACACCTTC,CASSSRQGWYGYTF
NA,TRBJ2-5,many,TRBV10-2,TGCGCCAGCAGCCGACATCTCCAAGAGACCCAGTACTTC,CASSRHLQETQYF
NA,TRBJ2-6,few,TRBV12-3/TRBV12-4,TGTGCCAGCAGTTCCACAGTCTCTGGGGCCAACGTCCTGACTTTC,CASSSTVSGANVLTF
NA,TRBJ1-5,NA,TRBV19,TGTGCCAGTAGTGTCCGGAAAGGAGGTAGCAATCAGCCCCAGCATTTT,CASSVRKGGSNQPQHF
TRBD1,TRBJ1-6,few,TRBV7-6,TGTGCCAGCAGTTTCAGGGGGCAGAATTCACCCCTCCACTTT,CASSFRGQNSPLHF
NA,TRBJ2-7,NA,TRBV28,TGTGCCAGCACCCGTGACGGCCACTCCTACGAGCAGTACTTC,CASTRDGHSYEQYF
NA,TRBJ2-7,many,TRBV18,TGTGCCAGCTCACCAGCAGGGGTTCCCTACGAGCAGTACTTC,CASSPAGVPYEQYF
NA,TRBJ1-1,NA,TRBV29-1,TGCAGCGCCGCGGGAGGTCGCGCGAACACTGAAGCTTTCTTT,CSAAGGRANTEAFF
NA,TRBJ2-7,many,TRBV29-1,TGCAGCGTTGAAGGGCATAGGACAGCTCCCTACGAGCAGTACTTC,CSVEGHRTAPYEQYF
TRBD2,TRBJ2-7,NA,TRBV29-1,TGCAGCGCATTCCTGGTAGCGGGAGGGCCGTCCGAGCAGTACTTC,CSAFLVAGGPSEQYF
NA,TRBJ2-7,NA,TRBV28,TGTGCCAGCAGTTTTATGACCTACGAGCAGTACTTC,CASSFMTYEQYF